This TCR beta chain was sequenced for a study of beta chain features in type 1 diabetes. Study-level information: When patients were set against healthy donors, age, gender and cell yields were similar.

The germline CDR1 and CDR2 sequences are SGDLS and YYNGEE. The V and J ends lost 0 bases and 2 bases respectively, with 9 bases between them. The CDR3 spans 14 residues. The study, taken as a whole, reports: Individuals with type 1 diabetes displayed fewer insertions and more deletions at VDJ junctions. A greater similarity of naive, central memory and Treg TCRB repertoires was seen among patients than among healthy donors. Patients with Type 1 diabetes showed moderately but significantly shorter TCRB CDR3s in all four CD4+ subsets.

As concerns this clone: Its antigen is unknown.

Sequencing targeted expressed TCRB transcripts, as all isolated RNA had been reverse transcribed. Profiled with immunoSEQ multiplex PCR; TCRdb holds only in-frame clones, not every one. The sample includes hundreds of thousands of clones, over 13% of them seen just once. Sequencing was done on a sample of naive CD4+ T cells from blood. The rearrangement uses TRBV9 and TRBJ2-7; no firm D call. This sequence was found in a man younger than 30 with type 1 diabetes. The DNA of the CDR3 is TGTGCCAGCAGCGTAGAGCACGGAACCTACGAGCAGTACTTC. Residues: CASSVEHGTYEQYF.